The 25 T cell receptor beta chains given below trace back to one sample, sequenced in a study of T cell responses to AZD1222 COVID-19 vaccine. Produced via immunoSEQ multiplex PCR; TCRdb's table is partial and in-frame only. The repertoire includes approximately 170,000 clones, around 87% of them detected once, and 6.9% sits in the top ten. This specimen was peripheral blood, taken on day 0 of AZD1222 vaccination. These receptors all stem from an adult in good health.

This chain uses TRBV16 with TRBJ1-5; D is ambiguous. V was shortened by 4 bases and J by 4 bases, with 14 bases between the two germline ends. The CDR3 is made up of 15 amino acids. Germline V CDR1 and CDR2: KGHSY, FQNENV. The CDR3 DNA reads as TGTGCCAGCAGCCGCGGGCGGACGGGAAATCAGCCCCAGCATTTT. This encodes CASSRGRTGNQPQHF.

This clone was seen more than once but under ten times. The chain recombines TRBV12-5 with TRBJ1-2, with 8 bases aligning to TRBD1. Germline lookup yields CDR1 LGHNT and CDR2 FRNRAP. This CDR3 spans 16 amino acids. V was clipped by 1 base and J by 4 bases; unmatched bases: 8. CDR3 region: CASGLASPGQAYGYTF. The DNA for the CDR3 is TGTGCTAGTGGTTTGGCCAGTCCGGGACAGGCCTATGGCTACACCTTC. The variable domain in full, with the rest retrieved from reference TRBV12-5 and TRBJ1-2, is DARVTQTPRHKVTEMGQEVTMRCQPILGHNTVFWYRQTMMQGLELLAYFRNRAPLDDSGMPKDRFSAEMPDATLATLKIQPSEPRDSAVYFCASGLASPGQAYGYTFGSGTRLTVV.

The chain employs TRBV6-5 and TRBJ1-2; TRBD1 matches 10 bases. Germline V gives CDR1 MNHEY, CDR2 SVGAGI. The V segment lost 1 base and the J segment 2 bases; nucleotides outside the gene matches: 1. CDR3 length equals 15 residues. Written as DNA, the CDR3 is TGTGCCAGCAGTTACTGGACAGGGGGAAACTATGGCTACACCTTC. Translating gives CASSYWTGGNYGYTF.

The chain has TRBV7-2 and TRBJ2-2, with no clear D. The V gene lost 2 bases and the J gene lost 5 bases, with 0 bases spanning the gap. CDR3 length: 11 residues. Germline V lookup: CDR1 SGHTA, CDR2 FQGNSA. This chain's CDR3 is CASSLTGELFF. The CDR3 DNA sequence: TGTGCCAGCAGCTTAACCGGGGAGCTGTTTTTT. The full variable domain, in which reference TRBV7-2 and TRBJ2-2 provide the parts outside the CDR3, is GAGVSQSPSNKVTEKGKDVELRCDPISGHTALYWYRQSLGQGLEFLIYFQGNSAPDKSGLPSDRFSAERTGGSVSTLTIQRTQQEDSAVYLCASSLTGELFFGEGSRLTVL.

Only a few counts were recorded for this clone. The V gene is TRBV28, the J gene TRBJ2-5; 8 bases match TRBD1. Germline V lookup: CDR1 MDHEN, CDR2 SYDVKM. The V and J ends lost 6 bases and 4 bases, in that order; junction bases with no gene match: 7. The CDR3 totals 14 residues. CDR3 sequence reads: CASRTGVMGETQYF. The CDR3 bases are TGTGCCAGCAGGACAGGGGTGATGGGAGAGACCCAGTACTTC.

The chain links TRBV19 to TRBJ1-1; 10 bases agree with TRBD1. This CDR3 spans 14 amino acids. Germline V gene data show CDR1 as LNHDA and CDR2 as SQIVND (reference sequence). V trimming: 4 bases; J trimming: 1 base; junction bases outside the gene matches: 0. CDR3 nucleotide sequence: TGTGCCAGTAGTAGGGACAGGGGGAACACTGAAGCTTTCTTT. Its protein product is CASSRDRGNTEAFF.

The V gene is TRBV6-4, the J gene TRBJ2-1, with 8 bases fitting TRBD1. The CDR3 is made up of 15 amino acids. Per the germline V gene, CDR1 is MRHNA and CDR2 is SNTAGT. J was trimmed by 4 bases and V by 0 bases; bases with no gene match: 2. CDR3 amino acids: CASSDSDRDYNEQFF. The CDR3 coding sequence is TGTGCCAGCAGTGACTCGGACAGGGATTACAATGAGCAGTTCTTC.

As concerns this clone: A read error may produce the germline difference seen at one junction end. The V call is TRBV15, the J call TRBJ2-7, with D perhaps TRBD1 (6 bases). Germline CDR1 LNHNV, CDR2 YYDKDF (reference sequence). The CDR3 is 12 amino acids. CDR3 residues: CATSYGTNEQYF. CDR3 nucleotide sequence: TGTGCCACCAGCTACGGGACAAACGAACAGTACTTC.

V and J are TRBV7-9 and TRBJ2-5, with D possibly TRBD1 on 6 matching bases. Germline V lookup: CDR1 SEHNR, CDR2 FQNEAQ (reference sequence). Trimming removed 1 base from V and 5 bases from J, with 8 bases in between. The CDR3 extends over 13 amino acids. The DNA for the CDR3 is TGTGCCAGCAGCTTAGGGGGGCTCGAGACCCAGTACTTC. It codes for CASSLGGLETQYF.

The genes are TRBV14 and TRBJ1-2; the D is unclear. V was trimmed by 1 base and J by 7 bases, leaving 10 bases between them. The CDR3 runs to 13 residues. The germline V gene encodes CDR1 SGHDN and CDR2 FVKESK. The CDR3 loop is CASSQGQTGGYTF. The CDR3 DNA reads as TGTGCCAGCAGCCAAGGCCAGACGGGTGGCTACACCTTC.

This chain uses TRBV7-9 with TRBJ2-5; D is undetermined. CDR3 length: 13 amino acids. Trimming removed 5 bases at V and 5 bases at J, with 12 bases between. CDR1 SEHNR and CDR2 FQNEAQ come from the germline V gene (reference sequence). The CDR3 reads CASSLRSYETQYF. As DNA, the CDR3 is TGTGCCAGCAGCCTGAGGTCATATGAGACCCAGTACTTC.

The gene calls are TRBV7-2 and TRBJ2-1; 8 bases are shared with TRBD2. This CDR3 comprises 14 residues. Germline V gene data show CDR1 as SGHTA and CDR2 as FQGNSA. V lost 5 bases to trimming and J lost 8 bases; unmatched junction nucleotides: 8. CDR3: CASSNQGLADEQFF. Written as DNA, the CDR3 is TGTGCCAGCAGCAACCAAGGACTAGCCGATGAGCAGTTCTTC. Full variable domain (rest looked up from reference TRBV7-2 and TRBJ2-1): GAGVSQSPSNKVTEKGKDVELRCDPISGHTALYWYRQSLGQGLEFLIYFQGNSAPDKSGLPSDRFSAERTGGSVSTLTIQRTQQEDSAVYLCASSNQGLADEQFFGPGTRLTVL.

J is TRBJ1-3 and V is TRBV7-9, with D perhaps TRBD1 (6 bases). V gave up 2 bases and J gave up 0 bases, with 11 bases separating them. CDR1 is SEHNR, CDR2 FQNEAQ, per germline (reference sequence). The CDR3 has 16 amino acids. Here the CDR3 DNA reads TGTGCCAGCAGCTTAATGGGGGCCAACTCTGGAAACACCATATATTTT. Translated: CASSLMGANSGNTIYF.

CDR3: CASRKGQENTEAFF. The DNA for the CDR3 is TGTGCCAGTAGAAAGGGACAGGAGAACACTGAAGCTTTCTTT. The chain joins TRBV19 to TRBJ1-1; 8 bases are shared with TRBD1. The CDR3 covers 14 residues. Trimming removed 6 bases from V and 1 base from J; junction bases left unmatched: 4. Germline CDR1 is LNHDA and CDR2 is SQIVND (reference sequence).

This clone was found a few times. The CDR3 is CASSLSGGADTYEQYF. CDR3 sequence (DNA): TGTGCCAGCAGCTTATCAGGAGGGGCCGACACCTACGAGCAGTACTTC. The genes are TRBV11-3 and TRBJ2-7; the D gene is possibly TRBD2 (6 bases). This CDR3 spans 16 amino acids. Per germline, CDR1 SGHNT and CDR2 YENEEA. Trimming stripped 2 bases from V and 2 bases from J, with 16 bases between.

The chain carries TRBV6-5 and TRBJ2-5; TRBD2 matches 8 bases. Germline lookup yields CDR1 MNHEY and CDR2 SVGAGI. The CDR3 consists of 14 residues. V was pared by 7 bases and J by 1 base, with 5 bases of the junction left unmatched. The CDR3 DNA reads TGTGCCAGCATGGCGGGGGGAATCCAAGAGACCCAGTACTTC. It is translated as CASMAGGIQETQYF.

The chain has TRBV5-1 and TRBJ1-1, with D possibly matching TRBD1 (6 bases). This CDR3 comprises 13 residues. From germline, CDR1 is SGHRS and CDR2 YFSETQ. V was trimmed by 9 bases and J by 2 bases, leaving 14 bases between them. Here the CDR3 reads CATRRGDNTEAFF. The CDR3 DNA follows: TGCGCCACCCGGAGGGGGGATAACACTGAAGCTTTCTTT.

This chain joins TRBV12-3 or TRBV12-4 and TRBJ1-2; TRBD1 might be the D (5 bases). V shed 2 bases and J shed 5 bases, with 9 bases lying between them. The CDR3 covers 13 residues. The CDR3 here is CASSLQGGYGYTF. In DNA, the CDR3 is TGTGCCAGCAGTTTACAGGGAGGATATGGCTACACCTTC.

This chain joins TRBV6-5 and TRBJ2-5, with D possibly matching TRBD2 (5 bases). V gave up 8 bases and J gave up 1 base, with 11 bases separating them. CDR3 length: 13 amino acids. Looked up from germline, CDR1 is MNHEY and CDR2 is SVGAGI. CDR3 sequence: CASRDTFQETQYF. Written as DNA, the CDR3 is TGTGCCAGCCGGGATACGTTCCAAGAGACCCAGTACTTC.

This clone was observed a single time. The gene calls are TRBV4-3 and TRBJ1-1; D is ambiguous. Germline V gene sequence: CDR1 LGHNA, CDR2 YSLEER. V lost 0 bases and J lost 6, with 17 bases in between. This CDR3 region has 16 residues. The CDR3 nucleotides read TGCGCCAGCAGCCAAGATCCGTGGGTCCGGGAGGCTGAAGCTTTCTTT. Protein: CASSQDPWVREAEAFF.

The chain joins TRBV4-2 to TRBJ2-3; D is perhaps TRBD1 or TRBD2 (6 bases each). Germline values: CDR1 LGHNA, CDR2 YNFKEQ. This CDR3 contains 17 residues. Trimming took 3 bases from V and 4 from J, leaving 20 bases between them. CDR3: CASSHADRTSPPDTQYF. The CDR3 DNA reads as TGTGCCAGCAGCCACGCGGACAGAACTAGCCCCCCAGATACGCAGTATTTT.

The rearrangement links TRBV19 to TRBJ1-4; possibly TRBD1 for D (5 bases). CDR3 length: 17 residues. Deletions cut 7 bases from V and 0 bases from J, with 18 bases between. Germline lookup yields CDR1 LNHDA and CDR2 SQIVND (reference sequence). CDR3 residues: CASKLTRDSTTNEKLFF. The CDR3 coding sequence is TGTGCCAGTAAGTTAACCCGGGACTCAACAACTAATGAAAAACTGTTTTTT.

The chain combines TRBV11-3 with TRBJ2-1; D remains ambiguous. CDR3 length: 13 amino acids. The V end lost 1 base, the J end lost 5 bases, and 6 bases lay between the germline ends. CDR1 and CDR2 from the germline V gene are SGHNT and YENEEA. Here the CDR3 reads CASSLAANNEQFF. The CDR3 region has the DNA TGTGCCAGCAGCTTAGCGGCAAACAATGAGCAGTTCTTC.

This chain uses TRBV6-2 or TRBV6-3 with TRBJ2-7, with 9 nucleotides matching TRBD1. CDR3 size: 15 residues. Unmatched junction bases numbered 7, after V lost 4 bases and J lost 3 bases. Germline CDR1 and CDR2: MNHEY and SVGEGT. CDR3 nucleotides: TGTGCCAGCAGTTCACGGACAGGGGATATCTACGAGCAGTACTTC. Translated, it gives CASSSRTGDIYEQYF.

A single count supports this clone. This chain uses TRBV7-9 with TRBJ2-1, with 7 nucleotides matching TRBD1. V was pared by 5 bases and J by 1 base, with 8 bases of the junction left unmatched. The CDR3 sequence is 16 residues long. In germline, CDR1 is SEHNR, CDR2 FQNEAQ (reference sequence). CDR3 sequence: CASSERDSKSYNEQFF. The CDR3 DNA sequence: TGTGCCAGCAGCGAACGGGACAGCAAATCCTACAATGAGCAGTTCTTC.